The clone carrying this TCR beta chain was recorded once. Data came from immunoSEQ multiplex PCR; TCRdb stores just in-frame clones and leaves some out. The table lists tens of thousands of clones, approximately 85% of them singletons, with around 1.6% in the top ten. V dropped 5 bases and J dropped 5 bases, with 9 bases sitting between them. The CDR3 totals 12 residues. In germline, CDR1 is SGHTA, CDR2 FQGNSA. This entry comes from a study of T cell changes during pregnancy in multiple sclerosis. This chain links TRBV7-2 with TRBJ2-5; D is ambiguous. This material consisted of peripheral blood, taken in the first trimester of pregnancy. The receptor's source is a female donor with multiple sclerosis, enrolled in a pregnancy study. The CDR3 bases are TGTGCCAGCAGCCTTCAGATGGAGACCCAGTACTTC. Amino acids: CASSLQMETQYF.